The 8 T cell receptor gamma chains given below trace back to one sample, sequenced in a study of Vδ1+ human thymocytes. The template was reverse-transcribed extracted RNA. CDR3 amplicons came from multiplex PCR with pooled V-gene forward and constant-region reverse primers. TCRdb called clones from the multiplex PCR reads again using CATT. This sample has around 11,000 gamma-chain clones, with 43% found just once. General observations from the study: Thymic TRG and TRD repertoires appeared highly polyclonal.

No cognate antigen is known for these TCRs. Source material: Vdelta1+ gamma-delta thymocytes from the thymus. The subset is: FACS-sorted CD3+ TCRalphabeta- TCRVdelta1+ TCRVdelta2- thymocytes. These receptors came from a boy in the first two years of life who had congenital heart surgery.

The chain is built from TRGV2 and TRGJ1 or TRGJ2. TCRdb does not report a J gene; here it was assigned by matching the DNA to germline references. J lost 8 bases, V lost 0 bases, and 7 bases had no gene match. The germline V gene has CDR1 EGSNGY and CDR2 YDSYNSKV. This CDR3 has 13 residues. The CDR3, as DNA: TGTGCCACCTGGGACGGGCTCGAAGATAAGAAACTCTTT. This sequence encodes CATWDGLEDKKLF.

The sample holds a few counts of this clone. The rearrangement uses TRGV9 and TRGJ1 or TRGJ2. The germline V gene encodes CDR1 GITISATS and CDR2 ISYDGTV (reference sequence). The junction had 12 bases not matched to a gene; V was cut back by 3 bases and J by 7 bases. The CDR3 covers 14 residues. The CDR3 loop reads CALWEFPFFYKKLF. CDR3 nucleotides: TGTGCCTTGTGGGAGTTTCCCTTTTTCTATAAGAAACTCTTT.

The V call is TRGV9, the J call TRGJ1 or TRGJ2. TCRdb offers no J gene call, so here the DNA was matched to germline to obtain one. The germline CDR1 and CDR2 sequences are GITISATS and ISYDGTV (reference sequence). After removal of 3 bases from V and 12 bases from J, the junction contained 5 bases not matched to a gene. This CDR3 spans 10 amino acids. The DNA for the CDR3 is TGTGCCTTGTGGGAGAGGACGAAACTCTTT. Protein sequence: CALWERTKLF.

This clone has a handful of counts. The chain uses TRGV9 and TRGJ1 or TRGJ2. CDR1 is GITISATS, CDR2 ISYDGTV, per germline (reference sequence). The ends lost 0 bases at V and 12 bases at J; junction bases unmatched: 11. The CDR3 covers 13 residues. The CDR3 sequence is CALWEVVPLGKLF. The CDR3 region has the DNA TGTGCCTTGTGGGAGGTGGTCCCCCTCGGGAAACTCTTT.

The chain couples TRGV4 to TRGJ1 or TRGJ2. The J gene was not available in TCRdb and was assigned here by matching the DNA to germline segments. V was clipped by 3 bases and J by 8 bases; unmatched bases: 10. This CDR3 is 13 amino acids long. The V gene's germline CDR1 is EGSTGY and CDR2 YDSYTSSV. CDR3 in amino acids: CATWDTPPDKKLF. As DNA, the CDR3 is TGTGCCACCTGGGATACCCCGCCAGATAAGAAACTCTTT.

V is TRGV4 and J is TRGJ1 or TRGJ2. Since TCRdb gives no J gene, matching the DNA to germline was used here to assign it. Unmatched junction bases numbered 6, after V lost 5 bases and J lost 5 bases. This CDR3 contains 12 residues. The germline gives CDR1 EGSTGY, CDR2 YDSYTSSV. CDR3 in DNA: TGTGCCACCTGGGCCGGGCATTATAAGAAACTCTTT. Its translation is CATWAGHYKKLF.

The J gene was identified as TRGJ1 or TRGJ2, and no V gene was called. The CDR3 has 10 residues. The CDR3 DNA sequence: TGTGCCGCGCCGGATTATAAGAAACTCTTT. Protein: CAAPDYKKLF.

The J gene corresponds to TRGJ1 or TRGJ2; a V gene call is absent. CDR3 length equals 18 residues. The CDR3 is CATWDERGAGANGYKKLF. CDR3 DNA: TGTGCCACCTGGGATGAGAGGGGGGCGGGGGCGAATGGTTATAAGAAACTCTTT.